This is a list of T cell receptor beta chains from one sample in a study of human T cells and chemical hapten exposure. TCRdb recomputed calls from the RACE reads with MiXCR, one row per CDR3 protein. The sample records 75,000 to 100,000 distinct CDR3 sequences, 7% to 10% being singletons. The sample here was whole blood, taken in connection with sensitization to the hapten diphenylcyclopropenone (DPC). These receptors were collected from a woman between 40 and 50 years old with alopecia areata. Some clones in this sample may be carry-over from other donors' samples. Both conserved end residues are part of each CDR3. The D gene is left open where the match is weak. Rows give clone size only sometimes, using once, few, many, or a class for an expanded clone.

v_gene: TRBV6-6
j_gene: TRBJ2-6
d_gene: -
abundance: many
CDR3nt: TGTGCCAGCAGTTACTCGGCGAGACAGTCTGTCTGGGCCAACGTCCTGACTTTC
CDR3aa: CASSYSARQSVWANVLTF

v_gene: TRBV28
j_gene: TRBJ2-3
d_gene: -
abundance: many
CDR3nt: TGTGCCAGCAGTTCCCCGATGAACCGTTTGCAGGGGTGGGATACGCAGTATTTT
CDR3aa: CASSSPMNRLQGWDTQYF

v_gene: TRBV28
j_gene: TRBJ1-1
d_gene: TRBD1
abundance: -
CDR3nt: TGTGCCAGCAGAGCCGGACAGGCGAACACTGAAGCTTTCTTT
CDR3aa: CASRAGQANTEAFF

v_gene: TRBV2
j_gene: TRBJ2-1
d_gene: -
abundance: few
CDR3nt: TGTGCCAGCAGGCCGGGAGCCGGCGGGAATGAGCAGTTCTTC
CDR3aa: CASRPGAGGNEQFF

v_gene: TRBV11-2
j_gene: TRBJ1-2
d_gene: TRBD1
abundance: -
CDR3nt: TGTGCCAGCAGCTCAGGAGGGACAGGGAACTATGGCTACACCTTC
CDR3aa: CASSSGGTGNYGYTF

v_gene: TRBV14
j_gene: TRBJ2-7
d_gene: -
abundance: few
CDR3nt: TGTGCCAGCAGCCAGGGGGCGGACAACCATCTTTTCACCTACGAGCAGTACTTC
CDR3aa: CASSQGADNHLFTYEQYF

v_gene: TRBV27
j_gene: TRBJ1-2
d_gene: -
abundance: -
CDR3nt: TGTGCCAGCAGTTTCAGTAGGGGGAAGAACTATGGCTACACCTTC
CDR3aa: CASSFSRGKNYGYTF

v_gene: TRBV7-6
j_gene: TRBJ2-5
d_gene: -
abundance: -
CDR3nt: TGTGCCAGCAGCTTACCTGCGGAGACCCAGTACTTC
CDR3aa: CASSLPAETQYF

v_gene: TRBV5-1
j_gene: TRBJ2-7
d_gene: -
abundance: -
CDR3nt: TGCGCCAGCAGGAGTAAGGAGTACTACGAGCAGTACTTC
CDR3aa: CASRSKEYYEQYF

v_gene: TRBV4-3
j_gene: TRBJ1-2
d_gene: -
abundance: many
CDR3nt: TGCGCCAGCAGGGGCTGGGGAGACTATGGCTACACCTTC
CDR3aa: CASRGWGDYGYTF

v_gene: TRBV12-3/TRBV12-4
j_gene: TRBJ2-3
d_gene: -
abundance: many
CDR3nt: TGTGCCAGCAGTCTATGGAGGCGGGCAGATACGCAGTATTTT
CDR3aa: CASSLWRRADTQYF

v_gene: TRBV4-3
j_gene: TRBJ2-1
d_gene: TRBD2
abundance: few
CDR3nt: TGCGCCAGCAGCCAAGACCCGGGACTAGCGGGACATAGGGAGCAGTTCTTC
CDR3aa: CASSQDPGLAGHREQFF

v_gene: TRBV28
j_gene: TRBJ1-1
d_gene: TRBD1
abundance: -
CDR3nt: TGTGCCACCCTTGGACAGGGCACTGAAGCTTTCTTT
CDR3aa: CATLGQGTEAFF

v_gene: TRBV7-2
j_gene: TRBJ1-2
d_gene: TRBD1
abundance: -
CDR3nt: TGTGCCAGCACGCGGACAGGGACAGCCTTGGGCTACACCTTC
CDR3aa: CASTRTGTALGYTF

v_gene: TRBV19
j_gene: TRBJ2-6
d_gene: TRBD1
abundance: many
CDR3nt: TGTGCCAGTAGCACAGGGGACGGGGCCAACGTCCTGACTTTC
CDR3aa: CASSTGDGANVLTF

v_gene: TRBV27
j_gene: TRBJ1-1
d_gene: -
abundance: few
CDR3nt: TGTGCCAGCAGTCCCAGCGGGAACACTGAAGCTTTCTTT
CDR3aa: CASSPSGNTEAFF

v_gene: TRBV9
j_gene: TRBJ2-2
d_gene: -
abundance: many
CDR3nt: TGTGCCAGCAGCGTAGGTGTCCCCCCTCACACCGGGGAGCTGTTTTTT
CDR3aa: CASSVGVPPHTGELFF

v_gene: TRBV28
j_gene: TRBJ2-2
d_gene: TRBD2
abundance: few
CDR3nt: TGTGCCAGCAGTCCGACTAGCGCCGTCTTTACCGGGGAGCTGTTTTTT
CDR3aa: CASSPTSAVFTGELFF

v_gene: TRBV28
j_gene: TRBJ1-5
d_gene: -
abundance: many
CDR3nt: TGTGCCAGCAGTTTAGGTCTAGCGCAGCCCCAGCATTTT
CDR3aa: CASSLGLAQPQHF

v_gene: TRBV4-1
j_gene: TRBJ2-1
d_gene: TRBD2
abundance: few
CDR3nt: TGCGCCAGCAGCCAAACCGGGACTAGCGGGAGTACGTCCTACAATGAGCAGTTCTTC
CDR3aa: CASSQTGTSGSTSYNEQFF

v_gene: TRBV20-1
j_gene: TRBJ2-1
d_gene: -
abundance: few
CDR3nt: TGCAGTGCTAGTTTCACTTCCTACAATGAGCAGTTCTTC
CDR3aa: CSASFTSYNEQFF

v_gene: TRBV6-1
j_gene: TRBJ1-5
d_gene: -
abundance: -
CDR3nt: TGTGCCAGCAGTGCGAATCAACAGGGTCAGCCCCAGCATTTT
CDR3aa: CASSANQQGQPQHF

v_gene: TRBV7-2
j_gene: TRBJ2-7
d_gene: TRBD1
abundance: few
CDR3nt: TGTGCCAGCAGCAAATCCGGGACAGGTGCCTACGAGCAGTACTTC
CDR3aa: CASSKSGTGAYEQYF

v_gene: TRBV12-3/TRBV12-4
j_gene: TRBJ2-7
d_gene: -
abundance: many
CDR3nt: TGTGCCAGCGGATTGGCAGGGACCTACGAGCAGTACTTC
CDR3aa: CASGLAGTYEQYF

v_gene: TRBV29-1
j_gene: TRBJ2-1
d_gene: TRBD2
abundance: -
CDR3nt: TGCAGCGGTACCTTAGCGGGGAGCTCCTACAATGAGCAGTTCTTC
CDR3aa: CSGTLAGSSYNEQFF

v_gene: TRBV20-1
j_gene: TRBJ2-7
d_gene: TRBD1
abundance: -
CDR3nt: TGCAGTGCCAAAACATACAGGGGCAGGGAGCAGTACTTC
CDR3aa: CSAKTYRGREQYF

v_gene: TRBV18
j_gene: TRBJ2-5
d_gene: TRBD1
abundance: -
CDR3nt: TGTGCCAGCTCACCCCGGGACAGGGATCAAGAGACCCAGTACTTC
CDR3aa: CASSPRDRDQETQYF

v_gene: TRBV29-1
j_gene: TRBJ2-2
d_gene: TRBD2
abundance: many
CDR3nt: TGCAGCGTGGGGACTAGCGGGTCGAACACCGGGGAGCTGTTTTTT
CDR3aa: CSVGTSGSNTGELFF

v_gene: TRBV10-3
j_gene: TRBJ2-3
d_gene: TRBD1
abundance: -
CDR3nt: TGTGCCATCAGTGACAACAGGGGAACAGATACGCAGTATTTT
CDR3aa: CAISDNRGTDTQYF

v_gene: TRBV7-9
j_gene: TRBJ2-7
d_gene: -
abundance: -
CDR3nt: TGTGCCAGCAGCTGGGATCCGGAAGGGATCTACGAGCAGTACTTC
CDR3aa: CASSWDPEGIYEQYF

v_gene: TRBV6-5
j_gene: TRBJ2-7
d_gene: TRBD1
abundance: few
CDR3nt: TGTGCCAGCAGTTACTCTGGCGCGGGGACAGGGCTGTTCGAGCAGTACTTC
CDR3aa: CASSYSGAGTGLFEQYF

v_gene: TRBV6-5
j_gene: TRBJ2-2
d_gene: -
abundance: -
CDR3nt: TGTGCCAGCATCCGCGGGACCACCGGGGAGCTGTTTTTT
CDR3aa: CASIRGTTGELFF

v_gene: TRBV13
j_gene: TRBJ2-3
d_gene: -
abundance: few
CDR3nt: TGTGCCAGCAGCTCACCTGCCTACACAGATACGCAGTATTTT
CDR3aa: CASSSPAYTDTQYF

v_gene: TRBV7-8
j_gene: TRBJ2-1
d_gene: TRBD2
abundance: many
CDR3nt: TGTGCCAGCAGCTCCAGCGGGAATTACTACAATGAGCAGTTCTTC
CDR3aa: CASSSSGNYYNEQFF

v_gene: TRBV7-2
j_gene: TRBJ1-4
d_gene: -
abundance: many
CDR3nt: TGTGCCAGCAGAGAGGGGTCCCTCCAGGGTGAACTGTTTTTT
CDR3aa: CASREGSLQGELFF

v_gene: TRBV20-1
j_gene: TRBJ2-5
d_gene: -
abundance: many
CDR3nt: TGCAGTGCCCCGACGGCCGGCCAAGAGACCCAGTACTTC
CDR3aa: CSAPTAGQETQYF

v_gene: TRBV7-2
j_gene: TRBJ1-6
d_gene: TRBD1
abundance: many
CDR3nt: TGTGCCAGCAGCTGGACAGGGAGCAACTCACCCCTCCACTTT
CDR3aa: CASSWTGSNSPLHF

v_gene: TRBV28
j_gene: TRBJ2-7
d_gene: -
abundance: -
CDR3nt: TGTGCCAGCAGCAAATACGAGCAGTACTTC
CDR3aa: CASSKYEQYF

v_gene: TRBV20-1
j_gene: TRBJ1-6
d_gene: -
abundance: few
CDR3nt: TGCAGTGCTAGCGGACAGATGGGCTCCTATAATTCACCCCTCCACTTT
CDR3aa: CSASGQMGSYNSPLHF

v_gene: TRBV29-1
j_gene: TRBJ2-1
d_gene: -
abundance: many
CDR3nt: TGCAGCGCAGCGGACACCTCAAGGCATAGTGAGCAGTTCTTC
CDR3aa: CSAADTSRHSEQFF

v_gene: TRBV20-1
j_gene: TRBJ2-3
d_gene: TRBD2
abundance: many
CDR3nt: TGCAGTGCTACTGGACTAGCGGGAGCCAGCAATACGCAGTATTTT
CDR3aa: CSATGLAGASNTQYF

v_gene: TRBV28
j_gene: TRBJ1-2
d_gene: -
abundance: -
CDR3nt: TGTGCCAGCAGCCGCTTCGATGGCTACACCTTC
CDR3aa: CASSRFDGYTF

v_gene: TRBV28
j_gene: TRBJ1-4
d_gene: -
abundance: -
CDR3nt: TGTGCCAGCAATCCGAGGGGGGTAGGGAGTGAAAAACTGTTTTTT
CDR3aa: CASNPRGVGSEKLFF

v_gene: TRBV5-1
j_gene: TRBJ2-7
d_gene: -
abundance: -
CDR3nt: TGCGCCAGCAGCTCTACTAGGGCAAGGGGCGAGCAGTACTTC
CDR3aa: CASSSTRARGEQYF

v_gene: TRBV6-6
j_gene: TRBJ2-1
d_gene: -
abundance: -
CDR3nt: TGTGCCAGCTCGTACCGGGCCCCCTACAATGAGCAGTTTTTC
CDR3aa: CASSYRAPYNEQFF

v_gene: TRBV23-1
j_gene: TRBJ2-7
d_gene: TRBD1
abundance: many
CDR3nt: TGCGCCAGCAGTCAAATGGGACAGGGGACGTACGAGCAGTACTTC
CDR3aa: CASSQMGQGTYEQYF

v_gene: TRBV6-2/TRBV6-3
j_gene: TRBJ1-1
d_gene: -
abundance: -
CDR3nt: TGTGCCAGCAGTTACAGAGGCCAGATCGAAGCTTTCTTT
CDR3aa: CASSYRGQIEAFF

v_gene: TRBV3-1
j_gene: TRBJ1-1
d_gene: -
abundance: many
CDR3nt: TGTGCCAGCAGCCAAGGGGGGCGACGGCAGGAGAACACTGAAGCTTTCTTT
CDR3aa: CASSQGGRRQENTEAFF

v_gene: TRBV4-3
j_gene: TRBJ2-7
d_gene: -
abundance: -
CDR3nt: TGCGCCAGCAGCCCGGGGATAGCAGCATACGAGCAGTACTTC
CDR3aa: CASSPGIAAYEQYF

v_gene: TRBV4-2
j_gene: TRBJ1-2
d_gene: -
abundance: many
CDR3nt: TGTGCCAGCAGCAACGTGGGAGGCAGAGTTGGCTATGGCTACACCTTC
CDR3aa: CASSNVGGRVGYGYTF

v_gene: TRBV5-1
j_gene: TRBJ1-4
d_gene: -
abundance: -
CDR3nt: TGCGCCAGCAGCTTGGGTACAGCGTATGGGAAACTGTTTTTT
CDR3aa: CASSLGTAYGKLFF

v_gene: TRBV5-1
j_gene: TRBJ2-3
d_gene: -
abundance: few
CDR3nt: TGCGCCAGCAGCAATGACAGGAGAAGCACAGATACGCAGTATTTT
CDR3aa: CASSNDRRSTDTQYF

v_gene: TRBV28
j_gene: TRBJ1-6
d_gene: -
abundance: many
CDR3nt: TGTGCCAGCACCCTGTTGACAGGAGGAGCTTCACCCCTCCACTTT
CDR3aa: CASTLLTGGASPLHF

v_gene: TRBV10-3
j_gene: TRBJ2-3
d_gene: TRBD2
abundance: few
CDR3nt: TGTGCCATCAGACGAGGGAGGGACACAGATACGCAGTATTTT
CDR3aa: CAIRRGRDTDTQYF

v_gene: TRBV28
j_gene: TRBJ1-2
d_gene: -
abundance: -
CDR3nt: TGTGCCAGCAGTTCGGGACTCAGCTATGGCTACACCTTC
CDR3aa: CASSSGLSYGYTF